Below, 2 T cell receptor beta chains from the same sample are listed, as sequenced in a study of blood T cell repertoires in COVID-19. Method: immunoSEQ multiplex PCR; TCRdb's copy keeps in-frame clones and lacks some. The data contain 95,000 to 130,000 clones, 90% of them seen just once; the ten biggest clones take up 1.8%. Source material: peripheral blood. These receptors were obtained from a human donor with active COVID-19. The donor label of this sample is uncertain.

The genes are TRBV7-2 and TRBJ1-5; TRBD1 might be the D (5 bases). Between the trimmed V and J ends, which lost 2 bases and 5 bases, there was a span of 7 bases. Germline CDR1 SGHTA, CDR2 FQGNSA. The CDR3 totals 13 residues. CDR3 sequence (DNA): TGTGCCAGCAGCTTATCAGGGTATCAGCCCCAGCATTTT. Residues: CASSLSGYQPQHF.

The chain has TRBV19 and TRBJ1-2; 7 nucleotides agree with TRBD1. The CDR3 has 17 amino acids. Germline loops: CDR1 LNHDA, CDR2 SQIVND (reference sequence). The J segment lost 8 bases and the V segment lost 5 bases, leaving 20 bases of the junction unmatched. CDR3 loop: CASSPARGRGTRWGYTF. The CDR3 DNA is TGTGCCAGTAGTCCCGCGAGGGGGCGAGGGACCCGGTGGGGCTACACCTTC.